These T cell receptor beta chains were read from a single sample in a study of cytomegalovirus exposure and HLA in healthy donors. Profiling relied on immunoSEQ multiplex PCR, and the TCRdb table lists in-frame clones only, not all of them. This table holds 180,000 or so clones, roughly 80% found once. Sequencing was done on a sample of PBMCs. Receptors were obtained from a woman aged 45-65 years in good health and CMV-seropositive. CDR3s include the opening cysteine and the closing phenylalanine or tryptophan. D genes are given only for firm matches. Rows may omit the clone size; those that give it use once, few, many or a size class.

DNA: TGTGCCAGCAGTGAGAACAGGGGGCCGTGGGATACGCAGTATTTT; CDR3: CASSENRGPWDTQYF; size: NA; V: TRBV2; D: TRBD1; J: TRBJ2-3
DNA: TGTGCCAGCAGCTCCCCCACAGTACGTGAGCAGTACTTC; CDR3: CASSSPTVREQYF; size: NA; V: TRBV5-4; D: NA; J: TRBJ2-7
DNA: TGCGCCAGCAGCTTGGCCGACAGGAACTATGGCTACACCTTC; CDR3: CASSLADRNYGYTF; size: few; V: TRBV5-1; D: NA; J: TRBJ1-2
DNA: TGTGCCAGCTCATCGCCGGGACAGCAAGAGACCCAGTACTTC; CDR3: CASSSPGQQETQYF; size: NA; V: TRBV18; D: TRBD1; J: TRBJ2-5
DNA: TGTGCCAGCAGTCCTAGCGGGGGAGGCTACGAGCAGTACTTC; CDR3: CASSPSGGGYEQYF; size: NA; V: TRBV6-5; D: TRBD2; J: TRBJ2-7
DNA: TGCGCCAGCAGCGACGGGCTTCGGGGTGAGCAGTTCTTC; CDR3: CASSDGLRGEQFF; size: NA; V: TRBV5-1; D: NA; J: TRBJ2-1
DNA: TGCGCCAGCAGCCAGTACCTCGGGCAGGGCCCTTCGGGCTACACCTTC; CDR3: CASSQYLGQGPSGYTF; size: NA; V: TRBV4-3; D: NA; J: TRBJ1-2
DNA: TGTGCCAGTACTCCGGGAAGCTCCTACAATGAGCAGTTCTTC; CDR3: CASTPGSSYNEQFF; size: once; V: TRBV19; D: NA; J: TRBJ2-1
DNA: TGCGCCAGCAGCCCCGTAACAGGGACTAGGAGCGGCTACACCTTC; CDR3: CASSPVTGTRSGYTF; size: NA; V: TRBV5-1; D: NA; J: TRBJ1-2
DNA: TGTGCCATCAGTGAAGCAGGGGGAGGCCCCACAGATACGCAGTATTTT; CDR3: CAISEAGGGPTDTQYF; size: NA; V: TRBV10-3; D: NA; J: TRBJ2-3
DNA: TGTGCCAGCAGTGATAGCGGGAGGGGATACAATGAGCAGTTCTTC; CDR3: CASSDSGRGYNEQFF; size: NA; V: TRBV2; D: TRBD2; J: TRBJ2-1
DNA: TGTGCCAGCAGGAACAGGGGGTCTGGAAACACCATATATTTT; CDR3: CASRNRGSGNTIYF; size: NA; V: TRBV6-5; D: TRBD1; J: TRBJ1-3
DNA: TGTGCCAGCAGTGGCGGGTTGTTGGATGAGCAGTTCTTC; CDR3: CASSGGLLDEQFF; size: NA; V: TRBV28; D: NA; J: TRBJ2-1
DNA: TGCGCCAGCAGCTTGGTGGCGGGAGGATCTGAGACCCAGTACTTC; CDR3: CASSLVAGGSETQYF; size: NA; V: TRBV5-1; D: TRBD2; J: TRBJ2-5
DNA: TGTGCCAGCAGCCCCGCGGGAGGGTTGAACACTGAAGCTTTCTTT; CDR3: CASSPAGGLNTEAFF; size: NA; V: TRBV11-2; D: NA; J: TRBJ1-1
DNA: TGTGCCAGCAGTTTTACCCACGGGGAAAAACTGTTTTTT; CDR3: CASSFTHGEKLFF; size: NA; V: TRBV28; D: NA; J: TRBJ1-4
DNA: TGTGCCAGCAGCCCCGGGACTCCCGGAGATACGCAGTATTTT; CDR3: CASSPGTPGDTQYF; size: NA; V: TRBV6-4; D: NA; J: TRBJ2-3
DNA: TGTGCCAGCAGTTACTCTTCAGGGGGCGTCGTACGCGAGCAGTACTTC; CDR3: CASSYSSGGVVREQYF; size: NA; V: TRBV6-6; D: TRBD1; J: TRBJ2-7
DNA: TGTGCCAGCAGCCCCCTAGCGGGGGGTAATGAGCAGTTCTTC; CDR3: CASSPLAGGNEQFF; size: few; V: TRBV13; D: TRBD2; J: TRBJ2-1
DNA: TGTGCCAGTAATCCGAGTAGTAGCACAGATACGCAGTATTTT; CDR3: CASNPSSSTDTQYF; size: NA; V: TRBV19; D: NA; J: TRBJ2-3
DNA: TGTGCCAGTAGTATAGACAGGGACAATCAGCCCCAGCATTTT; CDR3: CASSIDRDNQPQHF; size: NA; V: TRBV19; D: NA; J: TRBJ1-5
DNA: TGTGCCTGGAGTCGGTTCGAACAGACTGAAGCTTTCTTT; CDR3: CAWSRFEQTEAFF; size: NA; V: TRBV30; D: NA; J: TRBJ1-1
DNA: TGTGCCAGCAGACAGACAGGAGTGTATTCACCCCTCCACTTT; CDR3: CASRQTGVYSPLHF; size: few; V: TRBV6-5; D: NA; J: TRBJ1-6
DNA: TGTGCCAGCAGCTTAAAACGGGGAGGCACTGAAGCTTTCTTT; CDR3: CASSLKRGGTEAFF; size: few; V: TRBV11-2; D: NA; J: TRBJ1-1
DNA: TGTGCCAGCAGCGCCGGCCAGGGCCCCCTCTACGAGCAGTACTTC; CDR3: CASSAGQGPLYEQYF; size: NA; V: TRBV7-2; D: NA; J: TRBJ2-7
DNA: TGTGCCAGCAGCTTAGCCGGACAGCTCAATCAGCCCCAGCATTTT; CDR3: CASSLAGQLNQPQHF; size: once; V: TRBV7-2; D: NA; J: TRBJ1-5
DNA: TGCGCCAGCAGCCAAGATCAGAACGGGGTCGTGCGGGAGCAGTTCTTC; CDR3: CASSQDQNGVVREQFF; size: NA; V: TRBV4-1; D: NA; J: TRBJ2-1
DNA: TGTGCCAGTAGTATTGGGGCCGGCAACTACGAGCAGTACTTC; CDR3: CASSIGAGNYEQYF; size: few; V: TRBV19; D: NA; J: TRBJ2-7
DNA: TGTGCCATCAGTTTCAACCCTCGGACTAGCGGGAGCTCTGAGCAGTTCTTC; CDR3: CAISFNPRTSGSSEQFF; size: NA; V: TRBV10-3; D: TRBD2; J: TRBJ2-1
DNA: TGTGCCAGCAGTTACGAACGGGAGGCCTACGAGCAGTACTTC; CDR3: CASSYEREAYEQYF; size: NA; V: TRBV6-5; D: TRBD2; J: TRBJ2-7
DNA: TGCGCCAGCAGCTTGGGCGGGGTTAAGGTCTACGAGCAGTACTTC; CDR3: CASSLGGVKVYEQYF; size: NA; V: TRBV5-1; D: NA; J: TRBJ2-7
DNA: TGTGCCAGCAGCTTTGGGGGGTACGAGCAGTACTTC; CDR3: CASSFGGYEQYF; size: once; V: TRBV5-5; D: NA; J: TRBJ2-7
DNA: TGTTCCAGCAGCCCCGGATTGCGGGGCTACACCTTC; CDR3: CSSSPGLRGYTF; size: NA; V: TRBV7-9; D: NA; J: TRBJ1-2
DNA: TGTGCCAGCAGCTCTGGGCCTCCCAGGGGCACTGAAGCTTTCTTT; CDR3: CASSSGPPRGTEAFF; size: NA; V: TRBV7-9; D: NA; J: TRBJ1-1
DNA: TGTGCCAGAAGCGGGGACATTGGAAACACCATATATTTT; CDR3: CARSGDIGNTIYF; size: NA; V: TRBV5-3; D: NA; J: TRBJ1-3
DNA: TGTGCCAGCAGCTCCCGAGGGACAGGGTCGTACAATGAGCAGTTCTTC; CDR3: CASSSRGTGSYNEQFF; size: NA; V: TRBV7-2; D: TRBD1; J: TRBJ2-1
DNA: TGTGCCAGCAGCCCGTGGACAGGAGAGAATTCACCCCTCCACTTT; CDR3: CASSPWTGENSPLHF; size: once; V: TRBV7-8; D: TRBD1; J: TRBJ1-6
DNA: TGTGCCAGCAAGTTAGGAGAGAACACCGGGGAGCTGTTTTTT; CDR3: CASKLGENTGELFF; size: once; V: TRBV6-5; D: NA; J: TRBJ2-2
DNA: TGTGCCAGCAGCTTAAACAGCTACCAAGAGACCCAGTACTTC; CDR3: CASSLNSYQETQYF; size: NA; V: TRBV7-2; D: NA; J: TRBJ2-5
DNA: TGTGCCAGCAGTAGCGAAAACATTCAGTACTTC; CDR3: CASSSENIQYF; size: NA; V: TRBV6-6; D: NA; J: TRBJ2-4
DNA: TGTGCCACCAGCCAGGCCGGCCTGAACACCGAAGCTTTCTTT; CDR3: CATSQAGLNTEAFF; size: NA; V: TRBV15; D: NA; J: TRBJ1-1
DNA: TGTGCCTGGACTACCGCGAACACCGGGGAGCTGTTTTTT; CDR3: CAWTTANTGELFF; size: NA; V: TRBV30; D: NA; J: TRBJ2-2
DNA: TGTGCCAGCTCACCAGGCAGGGATACTGAAGCTTTCTTT; CDR3: CASSPGRDTEAFF; size: NA; V: TRBV18; D: NA; J: TRBJ1-1
DNA: TGTGCCAGCATCCTAAACCCAGGGGTTGGTGAAGCTTTCTTT; CDR3: CASILNPGVGEAFF; size: NA; V: TRBV4-2; D: NA; J: TRBJ1-1
DNA: TGTGCCAGCAGTCCCGGGACAGCCGGCTACAATGAGCAGTTCTTC; CDR3: CASSPGTAGYNEQFF; size: few; V: TRBV11-3; D: TRBD1; J: TRBJ2-1
DNA: TGTGCCATCAGTGGGGGGGACAGGGGTGACAATGAGCAGTTCTTC; CDR3: CAISGGDRGDNEQFF; size: NA; V: TRBV10-3; D: TRBD1; J: TRBJ2-1
DNA: TGCGCCAGCAGCTTGGCCGCGTGGACAGGTTTTTCAACCTACGAGCAGTACTTC; CDR3: CASSLAAWTGFSTYEQYF; size: few; V: TRBV5-1; D: TRBD1; J: TRBJ2-7
DNA: TGTGCCAGCAGTTCCCCGGACAGGGTGGATAGCGGGGAGCTGTTTTTT; CDR3: CASSSPDRVDSGELFF; size: NA; V: TRBV28; D: TRBD1; J: TRBJ2-2
DNA: TGTGCCAGCAGTCGAGGACAGGGAAGGTACGAGCAGTACTTC; CDR3: CASSRGQGRYEQYF; size: NA; V: TRBV2; D: TRBD1; J: TRBJ2-7
DNA: TGCGCCAGCAGCTTGGGACATTTAGCCTACGAGCAGTACTTC; CDR3: CASSLGHLAYEQYF; size: NA; V: TRBV5-1; D: NA; J: TRBJ2-7
DNA: TGTGCCATCAGTGAAGGCCAGGGGAGGGACACGCAGTATTTT; CDR3: CAISEGQGRDTQYF; size: few; V: TRBV10-3; D: NA; J: TRBJ2-3
DNA: TGTGCCAGCAGCTTAGGCGGGAGCTCCTACAATGAGCAGTTCTTC; CDR3: CASSLGGSSYNEQFF; size: NA; V: TRBV13; D: NA; J: TRBJ2-1
DNA: TGCAGCGTTGGTAAGCGGGGCGGGGATACGCAGTATTTT; CDR3: CSVGKRGGDTQYF; size: NA; V: TRBV29-1; D: TRBD2; J: TRBJ2-3
DNA: TGTGCCAGCAGCCCCAATTCAGGGGGATTGGCCCAGTACTTC; CDR3: CASSPNSGGLAQYF; size: NA; V: TRBV7-2; D: TRBD1; J: TRBJ2-5
DNA: TGCGCCAGCAGCTTGGGGGGGGGCAGCTACGAGCAGTACTTC; CDR3: CASSLGGGSYEQYF; size: NA; V: TRBV5-1; D: NA; J: TRBJ2-7